Below, one T cell receptor beta chain is given with its context. Exclusion of a patient followed from autoimmune disease history or systemic immunosuppression. Sequencing was performed with immunoSEQ multiplex PCR; in TCRdb, only in-frame clones are kept and a portion is missing. The sample gives 85,000 to 95,000 clones, roughly nine tenths of which show up once; 0.3% to 0.4% is in the top ten. This sample stems from a study of OX40 agonist ivuxolimab in advanced cancers. Study details: Each dose-escalation patient presented with hepatocellular carcinoma, melanoma, renal cell or head and neck cancer.

The CDR3 has 13 residues. The ends were cut back, 4 bases at V and 0 bases at J, with 6 bases in the middle. CDR1 and CDR2 from the germline V gene are MNHNS and SASEGT. Sample: CD4+ or CD8+ T cells sorted from blood, taken in a trial of the OX40 agonist ivuxolimab. This chain links TRBV6-1 with TRBJ1-1; no clear D gene. The receptor was derived from an adult with an advanced solid tumor such as melanoma, head and neck, liver or kidney cancer. CDR3 nucleotides: TGTGCCAGCAGTGGGGGTATGAACACTGAAGCTTTCTTT. This translates into CASSGGMNTEAFF.